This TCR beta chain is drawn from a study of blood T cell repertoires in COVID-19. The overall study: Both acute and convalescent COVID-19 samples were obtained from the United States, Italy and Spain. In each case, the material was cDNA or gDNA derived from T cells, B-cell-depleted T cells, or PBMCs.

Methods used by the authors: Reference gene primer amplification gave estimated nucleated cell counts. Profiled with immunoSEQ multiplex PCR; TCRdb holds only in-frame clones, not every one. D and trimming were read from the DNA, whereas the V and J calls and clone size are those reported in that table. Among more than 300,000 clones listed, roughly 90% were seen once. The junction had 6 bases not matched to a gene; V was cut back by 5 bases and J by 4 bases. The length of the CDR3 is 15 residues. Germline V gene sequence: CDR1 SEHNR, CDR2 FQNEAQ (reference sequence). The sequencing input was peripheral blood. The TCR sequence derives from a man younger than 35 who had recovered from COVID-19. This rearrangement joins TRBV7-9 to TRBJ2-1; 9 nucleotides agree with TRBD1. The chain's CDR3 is CASSRRQGGYNEQFF. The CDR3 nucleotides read TGTGCCAGCAGCCGAAGACAGGGGGGATACAATGAGCAGTTCTTC.